This T cell receptor (beta chain) was observed in a study of cytomegalovirus exposure and HLA in healthy donors. Whole-study context: Roughly four fifths of roughly 400 genotyped donors fell in the Caucasian-associated ancestry cluster. Study results and limitations: Reports described diagnosis of cytomegalovirus status by the classifier as highly specific and sensitive. About 90% or about 30% of the time was how often most TCR beta V segments were productive, according to an earlier analysis. With DRB1 most and HLA-C fewest, TCR association rates differed between HLA loci in a later analysis.

Germline CDR1 SGDLS, CDR2 YYNGEE. There are 15 residues in the CDR3. The V end lost 3 bases, the J end lost 0 bases, and 11 bases lay between the germline ends. Primers included in the PCR were 60 Vbeta and 13 Jbeta primers. Data came from immunoSEQ multiplex PCR; TCRdb stores just in-frame clones and leaves some out. The data show 140,000 to 150,000 clones, around 10% seen once. This clone has more than one count but fewer than ten. What it recognizes is unknown. The TCR sequence derives from a male donor in good health and CMV-seronegative. The sequenced sample was PBMCs. The chain employs TRBV9 and TRBJ2-3, with D possibly matching TRBD1 (6 bases). In nucleotides, the CDR3 is TGTGCCAGCAGCGAGGGGGTTGTGAGCACAGATACGCAGTATTTT. Protein: CASSEGVVSTDTQYF. Using reference TRBV9 and TRBJ2-3 for the parts outside the CDR3, the full variable domain is DSGVTQTPKHLITATGQRVTLRCSPRSGDLSVYWYQQSLDQGLQFLIQYYNGEERAKGNILERFSAQQFPDLHSELNLSSLELGDSALYFCASSEGVVSTDTQYFGPGTRLTVL.